This entry describes one TCR beta chain. Its antigen remains undetermined. Per-base qualities were not stored, and no clone one base away is much larger. The ophthalmopathy patients had moderately to severely active disease, with a Clinical Activity Score of 3 or higher, a NOSPECS grade of 4 or higher, and a disease duration of less than 3 months. Patients with other autoimmune diseases, uncontrolled infections, pregnancy or lactation were excluded from the study. Diagnosis relied on clinical symptoms, serum thyroxine, TRAb, thyroid ultrasound and orbital computed tomography. Using Ficoll-Paque density gradient centrifugation, PBMCs were isolated from about 10 ml of fresh peripheral blood. Total RNA was extracted using Trizol reagent, and RNA quality was checked on an Agilent 2100 Bioanalyzer. TCR beta CDR3 regions were amplified from RNA transcripts for repertoire sequencing. The first round was an RT-PCR using HTBI primers with the Qiagen OneStep RT-PCR kit, and this first round was followed by a second-round multiplex PCR, then size selection and purification. The libraries underwent paired-end sequencing with 100 bp reads on an Illumina HiSeq2000. The original methods were these. SOAPnuke was used to process the reads, removing any read that contained adapters or uncalled bases, had a mean Phred below 15, or lacked an exact match to the constant primer or identifier. High-quality paired reads were merged with COPE v1.2.5. Each unique nucleotide sequence was treated as a clonotype, and MiTCR v1.1 was used to align the clonotypes to the IMGT TRB V, D and J references. The analysis was limited to V-J combinations with a frequency above 0.0001, which together covered 99% to 99.2% of the repertoires. For each V-J combination, a TCR clonal expansion and chaos score was defined as the ratio of F50 clonal expansion to chaos observed in the TCRdist matrix. Welch's t-statistics and random forest were used to reduce the features to approximately 13 V-J combinations, which were then used as input to a naive Bayes classifier. Thyroid-blood repertoire similarity was quantified with the Morisita-Horn index. The raw public reads went through TCRdb reprocessing: fastp at Q25, MiXCR clone calling, in-frame beta chains kept. Rows with one shared CDR3 protein collapse into an entry with the most common genes and DNA. TCRdb, not the authors, supplied the V and J calls. Here the sample has hundreds of thousands of distinct CDR3 sequences; more than 40% occur a single time. In total, the top ten clones hold more than 3% of the sample.

From the cysteine through the phenylalanine, the CDR3 covers 15 amino acids. Just the 45-base CDR3 DNA is kept, in frame starting at base 1. In the germline V gene (reference sequence), CDR1 corresponds to LNHNV and CDR2 to YYDKDF. The germline ends are 17 bases apart after V is trimmed by 3 bases and J by 5 bases. The sample comes from a study of Graves' ophthalmopathy and Graves' hyperthyroidism (dated by TCRdb to the late 2010s). Concerning the study at large: Peripheral blood samples were taken at the time of initial diagnosis, before any treatment was given. The study used signatures of the TCR beta repertoire to tell Graves' ophthalmopathy apart from Graves' hyperthyroidism and to predict which patients would progress to ophthalmopathy. In total, approximately 130 blood samples were TCR-sequenced: some 40 ophthalmopathy, under 80 hyperthyroidism and some 17 hyperthyroidism-to-ophthalmopathy patients. To explore V-J signatures that separate ophthalmopathy from hyperthyroidism, a discovery set of approximately 100 patients was enrolled, consisting of 43 with ophthalmopathy and roughly 57 with stable hyperthyroidism. An independent validation cohort was composed of some 18 hyperthyroidism patients and around 16 patients who later progressed from hyperthyroidism to ophthalmopathy. T-cell repertoires of thyroid tissue and blood were compared in over five hyperthyroidism patients. After sampling, hyperthyroidism patients received methimazole starting at 30 mg daily, and ophthalmopathy patients received high-dose intravenous methylprednisolone.

What the study reported, not specific to this receptor: In cross-validation, the 13-signature model distinguished ophthalmopathy from stable hyperthyroidism with about 90% sensitivity and roughly 81% specificity, and in the test set the corresponding values were roughly 80% and 76%. Most of the expanded thyroid clonotypes with a frequency above 0.001 were also detected in blood, and it was suggested that the thyroid immune response may be reflected by blood repertoires. In validation, the model predicted ophthalmopathy progression with about 64% sensitivity and around 72% specificity; some twelve predicted patients were CT-confirmed with GO in a median of roughly 6.8 months. Sample size was not statistically predetermined, and group allocation was not concealed from the investigators.

The chain joins TRBV15 to TRBJ2-7; TRBD1 could be the D gene, as 8 bases match. The sequenced material came from peripheral blood. The origin of this receptor is an adult man with Graves' ophthalmopathy. The sequenced DNA: TGTGCCACCAGCAGCCTCAGGACAGGGAGGGACGAGCAGTACTTC. Translated, it gives CATSSLRTGRDEQYF.